The rows below give T cell receptor beta chains drawn from one sample of a study of cytomegalovirus exposure and HLA in healthy donors. TCRdb's copy holds only in-frame clones and misses some; the assay was immunoSEQ multiplex PCR. The table records some 130,000 clones, roughly 77% of them present only once. Material: PBMCs. Every receptor here comes from a man in his thirties or forties in good health. CDR3s include the opening cysteine and the closing phenylalanine or tryptophan. Fields, in order: D gene, clone size, J gene, V gene, CDR3 DNA, CDR3 protein. The D gene is left open where the match is weak. Clone size is given for some rows only: seen once, a few or many times, or a class if the clone is expanded.

-	-	TRBJ2-7	TRBV4-2	TGTGCCAGCAGCCAAGACAGTTTGACTAGGACCTACGAGCAGTACTTC	CASSQDSLTRTYEQYF
TRBD2	-	TRBJ2-3	TRBV11-3	TGTGCCAGCAGCCCACTAGCGGGATCTATCACAGATACGCAGTATTTT	CASSPLAGSITDTQYF
TRBD2	-	TRBJ2-5	TRBV15	TGTGCCACCAGTCCGAGCGGGAGTTACCAAGAGACCCAGTACTTC	CATSPSGSYQETQYF
TRBD1	-	TRBJ1-5	TRBV19	TGTGCCAGTAGTCCAAGACAGGGAGATCAGCCCCAGCATTTT	CASSPRQGDQPQHF
TRBD1	-	TRBJ2-7	TRBV27	TGTGCCAGCAGTTTAGCACAGGGGGCTGACGAGCAGTACTTC	CASSLAQGADEQYF
TRBD1	few	TRBJ1-2	TRBV2	TGTGCCAGCGGATTTCCTGACGGGACAGGGTCGTATGGCTACACCTTC	CASGFPDGTGSYGYTF
-	-	TRBJ1-1	TRBV5-6	TGTGCCAGCAGTGGCCAGGGAAGATCTTTCTTT	CASSGQGRSFF
-	few	TRBJ2-5	TRBV2	TGTGCCAGCAGTGGAGGGGGGGGGACAACGGAGACCCAGTACTTC	CASSGGGGTTETQYF
TRBD2	-	TRBJ2-5	TRBV5-1	TGCGCCAGCAGCTTGCGCCAAGCGGGAGGTGAGACCCAGTACTTC	CASSLRQAGGETQYF
TRBD2	-	TRBJ2-7	TRBV4-1	TGCGCCAGCAGCCAAGTCCTAGCGGGAGCCCCCTACGAGCAGTACTTC	CASSQVLAGAPYEQYF
-	once	TRBJ2-5	TRBV19	TGTGCCAGTAGTATGACGGTAGGGGGAAATTCACAAGAGACCCAGTACTTC	CASSMTVGGNSQETQYF
TRBD2	-	TRBJ2-1	TRBV9	TGTGCCAGCAGCGTAGGTCCTAGCGGGAGCTACAATGAGCAGTTCTTC	CASSVGPSGSYNEQFF
-	-	TRBJ1-5	TRBV7-9	TGTGCCAGCTGTGGCAGGGAGGGTCAGCCCCAGCATTTT	CASCGREGQPQHF
-	-	TRBJ2-6	TRBV19	TGTGCCAGTAGTCCTACAGGGTCTGGGGCCAACGTCCTGACTTTC	CASSPTGSGANVLTF
-	few	TRBJ2-1	TRBV7-9	TGTGCCAGCAGCCGGCAAAGACAGCACAATGAGCAGTTCTTC	CASSRQRQHNEQFF
TRBD2	-	TRBJ2-1	TRBV28	TGTGCCAGCAGTTTCGGACTAGCGGGAGCGGGTGAGCAGTTCTTC	CASSFGLAGAGEQFF
-	-	TRBJ1-2	TRBV30	TGTGCCTGGAATCCAGGGCACTATGGCTACACCTTC	CAWNPGHYGYTF
TRBD2	-	TRBJ2-4	TRBV7-8	TGTGCCAGCAGCTCCTACCGAGCGGGAGTTAGAAACATTCAGTACTTC	CASSSYRAGVRNIQYF
TRBD2	-	TRBJ2-2	TRBV4-1	TGCGCCAGCAGCCAAGATGGGGCTAGCGGGAGGGCCAGGTTGGGCACCGGGGAGCTGTTTTTT	CASSQDGASGRARLGTGELFF
TRBD2	-	TRBJ2-7	TRBV11-2	TGTGCCAGCAGCCCCGGGGGGGGACTAGACGAGCAGTACTTC	CASSPGGGLDEQYF
-	-	TRBJ1-4	TRBV6-1	TGTGCCAGCACTACGTTGGAAAAACTGTTTTTT	CASTTLEKLFF
TRBD1	-	TRBJ1-2	TRBV19	TGTGCCAGCCGGGACAGGGGTGGCTTTCGCTATGGCTACACCTTC	CASRDRGGFRYGYTF
TRBD2	-	TRBJ2-7	TRBV15	TGTGCCACCAGCAGAGATTATAGCGGGGGTTACGAGCAGTACTTC	CATSRDYSGGYEQYF
-	few	TRBJ2-1	TRBV5-1	TGCGCCAGCAGCTGGGAGACAGGCAATGAGCAGTTCTTC	CASSWETGNEQFF
TRBD1	-	TRBJ1-3	TRBV7-2	TGTGCCAGCAGCTTAGCCGGGACAGGGGGTGGAAACACCATATATTTT	CASSLAGTGGGNTIYF
TRBD1	few	TRBJ2-7	TRBV6-5	TGTGCCAGCAGTTACGGGCAGGGGGCTACCTACGAGCAGTACTTC	CASSYGQGATYEQYF
-	-	TRBJ2-1	TRBV4-3	TGCGCCAGCAGCCTATTAGCTGGCGGTGAGCAGTTCTTC	CASSLLAGGEQFF
-	few	TRBJ1-2	TRBV6-5	TGTGCCAGCAGTTACTCAAACACCGATGGCTACACCTTC	CASSYSNTDGYTF
-	few	TRBJ2-1	TRBV27	TGTGCCAGCAGTTTACTCCCGGGAGTCTCCTACAATGAGCAGTTCTTC	CASSLLPGVSYNEQFF
-	few	TRBJ1-4	TRBV7-9	TGTGCCAGCAGTCCGCAGCGGGGTGAGGCTAATGAAAAACTGTTTTTT	CASSPQRGEANEKLFF
TRBD1	-	TRBJ1-5	TRBV28	TGTGCCAGTTGCGAGCAGGGGGCTCGACAGCCCCAGCATTTT	CASCEQGARQPQHF
-	-	TRBJ2-1	TRBV7-9	TGTGCCAGCAGCTTACGGTTGCCCCCTGCCCCAAATGAGCAGTTCTTC	CASSLRLPPAPNEQFF
TRBD2	-	TRBJ2-2	TRBV7-9	TGTGCCAGCAGCTTAGTAGGCCGTCGGACTAGCGACACCGGGGAGCTGTTTTTT	CASSLVGRRTSDTGELFF
-	few	TRBJ2-1	TRBV6-4	TGTGCCAGCAGTGACTTAGGGGATTTCAATGAGCAGTTCTTC	CASSDLGDFNEQFF
TRBD2	-	TRBJ2-1	TRBV2	TGTGCCAGCTACGGGACTAGCGGTGGTGAGCAGTTCTTC	CASYGTSGGEQFF
-	-	TRBJ1-1	TRBV7-9	TGTGCCAGCCGACCGAAATACTTAACGGGGGGAGCGAACACTGAAGCTTTCTTT	CASRPKYLTGGANTEAFF
-	-	TRBJ2-7	TRBV7-8	TGTGCCAGCAGCTTTACAGGGATCTACGAGCAGTACTTC	CASSFTGIYEQYF
TRBD1	few	TRBJ2-1	TRBV19	TGTGCCAGTAGTACTGACAGGGGTACTAGGTTAGTCTTC	CASSTDRGTRLVF
-	few	TRBJ1-5	TRBV30	TGTGCCTGGAGTGTACTCGGTCAGCCCCAGCATTTT	CAWSVLGQPQHF
TRBD1	-	TRBJ2-5	TRBV9	TGTGCCAGCAGCGACCGCCAGGGGGTAAAGGAGACCCAGTACTTC	CASSDRQGVKETQYF